This record covers a single TCR beta chain. The antigen remains unidentified. This sample is drawn from a study of radiotherapy plus CTLA-4 blockade in lung cancer. Study-wide results and caveats: Early blood T cell clone changes and increased post-radiation serum interferon-beta were reportedly the strongest response predictors.

Only in-frame clones appear in the TCRdb table, and some are missing; sequencing was by immunoSEQ multiplex PCR. The sample records about 80,000 clones, approximately 80% being singletons. In germline, CDR1 is KGHSH, CDR2 LQKENI. This CDR3 has 16 amino acids. V lost 1 base, J lost 6 bases, and 11 bases stayed unmatched. This sequence was found in a human donor with non-small cell lung cancer who had stable disease on radiotherapy plus ipilimumab. The specimen comprised peripheral blood, sampled from a patient treated with radiotherapy plus ipilimumab. The chain links TRBV18 to TRBJ1-2; 7 bases agree with TRBD1. The CDR3 DNA sequence: TGTGCCAGCTCACCACAGGTCGGCGGGACAGAGGATGGCTACACCTTC. This codes for CASSPQVGGTEDGYTF.